The next 30 T cell receptor beta chains were all read from a single sample in a study of molecular identifiers for immune sequencing clone quantification. TCRdb re-called the PCR reads with MiXCR, one entry per CDR3 protein. The data hold around 460,000 distinct CDR3 sequences, with over 20% observed a single time. Specimen: naive CD8+ T cells from blood, with Jurkat cell RNA spiked in. Stated subset: FACS-sorted CD8+CD4-CCR7+CD45RA+ naive T cells. The receptors come from a human donor in good health. Some libraries in this study had Jurkat cell RNA spiked in.

The chain carries TRBV7-8 and TRBJ2-4, with D possibly being TRBD2 (7 bases). Germline CDR1 reads SGHVS; CDR2 reads FQNEAQ. The V gene lost 2 bases and the J gene lost 8 bases, with 19 bases spanning the gap. This CDR3 comprises 16 residues. CDR3 protein: CASSLQGGGGRDIQYF. The CDR3 nucleotides read TGTGCCAGCAGCTTACAGGGTGGGGGGGGCAGGGACATTCAGTACTTC. Based on the CDR3 plus reference TRBV7-8 and TRBJ2-4, the full variable domain is GAGVSQSPRYKVAKRGQDVALRCDPISGHVSLFWYQQALGQGPEFLTYFQNEAQLDKSGLPSDRFFAERPEGSVSTLKIQRTQQEDSAVYLCASSLQGGGGRDIQYFGAGTRLSVL.

The genes are TRBV28 and TRBJ2-7; weak D call: TRBD2 (5 bases). The length of the CDR3 is 19 residues. In germline, CDR1 is MDHEN, CDR2 SYDVKM. V lost 3 bases and J 2 bases, leaving 26 bases between the germline ends. The CDR3 loop is CASSLTHPVSGSSTYEQYF. The CDR3 DNA follows: TGTGCCAGCAGTTTGACGCACCCCGTATCGGGGAGCTCCACCTACGAGCAGTACTTC.

This clonotype has a count of ten or more. The chain combines TRBV7-9 with TRBJ2-4, with 8 bases lining up with TRBD2. The ends lost 5 bases at V and 3 bases at J; junction bases unmatched: 6. Germline V CDR1 and CDR2: SEHNR, FQNEAQ (reference sequence). CDR3 length: 15 amino acids. The CDR3 region is CASSPLAGSKNIQYF. The CDR3 nucleotides read TGTGCCAGCAGCCCTTTAGCGGGAAGCAAAAACATTCAGTACTTC.

Many counts were recorded for this clonotype. The genes are TRBV30 and TRBJ1-2; D is uncertain. The V end lost 1 base, the J end lost 5 bases, and 14 bases lay between the germline ends. Germline lookup yields CDR1 GTSNPN and CDR2 SVGIG (reference sequence). CDR3 length: 14 residues. For the CDR3, the DNA is TGTGCCTGGAGTGACTCCGTGAGAATATATGGCTACACCTTC. Residues: CAWSDSVRIYGYTF. Using reference TRBV30 and TRBJ1-2 for the parts outside the CDR3, the full variable domain is SQTIHQWPATLVQPVGSPLSLECTVEGTSNPNLYWYRQAAGRGLQLLFYSVGIGQISSEVPQNLSASRPQDRQFILSSKKLLLSDSGFYLCAWSDSVRIYGYTFGSGTRLTVV.

The chain couples TRBV9 to TRBJ2-3, with D possibly being TRBD1 or TRBD2 (6 bases each). V shed 2 bases and J shed 1 base, with 11 bases lying between them. Germline-derived CDR1 and CDR2 are SGDLS and YYNGEE. CDR3 length equals 15 residues. The CDR3 DNA reads TGTGCCAGCAGCGTTAGGGGGGCCCGCACAGATACGCAGTATTTT. It is translated as CASSVRGARTDTQYF. Based on the CDR3 plus reference TRBV9 and TRBJ2-3, the full variable domain is DSGVTQTPKHLITATGQRVTLRCSPRSGDLSVYWYQQSLDQGLQFLIQYYNGEERAKGNILERFSAQQFPDLHSELNLSSLELGDSALYFCASSVRGARTDTQYFGPGTRLTVL.

With regard to this clonotype: Being one base from a much bigger clone, this may be a read error. CDR3 protein: CASSVAAGGGTGELFF. The DNA for the CDR3 is TGTGCCAGCAGCGTAGCTGCCGGCGGGGGTACCGGGGAGCTGTTTTTT. The chain employs TRBV9 and TRBJ2-2; 7 nucleotides agree with TRBD2. The CDR3 loop spans 16 amino acids. Looked up from germline, CDR1 is SGDLS and CDR2 is YYNGEE. J lost 5 bases, V lost 0 bases, and 7 bases had no gene match.

The rearrangement links TRBV18 to TRBJ1-1, with D tentatively TRBD1 (5 bases). Trimming cost V 6 bases and J 2 bases, with 19 bases left between them. The CDR3 totals 16 residues. Germline V gives CDR1 KGHSH, CDR2 LQKENI. For the CDR3, the DNA is TGTGCCAGCTCCGTTCCCGGGGCAAGGTATAACACTGAAGCTTTCTTT. Translation: CASSVPGARYNTEAFF.

This clonotype was observed at least ten times. The chain employs TRBV7-9 and TRBJ1-1, with 11 bases aligning to TRBD1. Trimming at V came to 4 bases and at J to 1 base, leaving 2 bases not matched to a gene. The CDR3 has 15 amino acids. The germline gives CDR1 SEHNR, CDR2 FQNEAQ (reference sequence). CDR3 sequence reads: CASSYGQGANTEAFF. The DNA of the CDR3 is TGTGCCAGCAGCTATGGACAGGGGGCGAACACTGAAGCTTTCTTT.

This clonotype was counted many times. J is TRBJ1-1 and V is TRBV2, with D tentatively TRBD1 (6 bases). CDR3 length equals 14 residues. CDR1 is SNHLY and CDR2 is FYNNEI in the germline V gene. Between the trimmed V and J ends, which lost 9 bases and 6 bases, there was a span of 20 bases. CDR3 bases: TGTGCCAGAGGACAGACGCCTTTTGGGGCTGAAGCTTTCTTT. The encoded protein is CARGQTPFGAEAFF.

This clonotype was counted many times. The chain joins TRBV30 to TRBJ2-1; D might be TRBD2 (5 bases). The CDR3 contains 13 residues. Germline CDR1 GTSNPN, CDR2 SVGIG (reference sequence). V lost 1 base to trimming and J lost 8 bases, with 12 bases between them. CDR3 DNA: TGTGCCTGGAGTGGCGCCGCGAGGGATGAGCAGTTCTTC. This encodes CAWSGAARDEQFF.

This clonotype was seen many times. The chain couples TRBV7-6 to TRBJ2-6; D tentatively fits TRBD1 or TRBD2 (5 bases each). With 5 bases removed from V and 0 bases from J, the gap between germline ends came to 20 bases. In germline, CDR1 is SGHVS, CDR2 FNYEAQ. The CDR3 sequence is 19 residues long. The CDR3 reads CASSEGISGGISGANVLTF. The CDR3 nucleotides are TGTGCCAGCAGCGAGGGGATCAGTGGAGGCATCTCTGGGGCCAACGTCCTGACTTTC.

Worth noting for this clonotype: One junction end does not reproduce the germline sequence, and a read error may be involved. The V gene is TRBV6-2 or TRBV6-3, the J gene TRBJ1-1; D call uncertain. The germline CDR1 and CDR2 sequences are MNHEY and SVGEGT. The CDR3 loop spans 12 amino acids. CDR3 in DNA: TGTGCCAGCAGCCTAGGGAGCACTGAAGCTTCCTTT. It translates to CASSLGSTEASF.

This clonotype was picked up a small number of times. V and J are TRBV30 and TRBJ2-3, with 11 bases identical to TRBD2. The V gene's germline CDR1 is GTSNPN and CDR2 SVGIG (reference sequence). The V segment lost 2 bases and the J segment 6 bases; nucleotides outside the gene matches: 16. The CDR3 runs 18 residues. The CDR3 bases are TGTGCCTGGAGTCGGCTAGCGGGAGGAGGAGGTCGAGGGGATACGCAGTATTTT. Encoded protein: CAWSRLAGGGGRGDTQYF.

On this clonotype: A read error may be the cause here, since a much bigger clone is one base away. This chain links TRBV28 with TRBJ2-3, with D uncertain. This CDR3 comprises 12 residues. Germline-derived CDR1 and CDR2 are MDHEN and SYDVKM. The CDR3 DNA sequence: TGTGCCAGCATGGAAGCCACAGATACGAAGTATTTT. Its protein product is CASMEATDTKYF. The full variable domain, in which reference TRBV28 and TRBJ2-3 provide the parts outside the CDR3, is DVKVTQSSRYLVKRTGEKVFLECVQDMDHENMFWYRQDPGLGLRLIYFSYDVKMKEKGDIPEGYSVSREKKERFSLILESASTNQTSMYLCASMEATDTKYFGPGTRLTVL.

This clonotype has a handful of counts. This chain connects TRBV4-3 to TRBJ2-7; D is uncertain. There are 15 residues in the CDR3. With 0 bases removed from V and 3 bases from J, the gap between germline ends came to 12 bases. Germline V CDR1 and CDR2: LGHNA, YSLEER. The CDR3 nucleotides are TGCGCCAGCAGCCAAGATCGGATTAGCTACTACGAGCAGTACTTC. This translates into CASSQDRISYYEQYF.

This clonotype was recorded only once. Here the CDR3 omits its conserved ending phenylalanine or tryptophan, so a read error is the likely source. V and J are TRBV30 and TRBJ1-1, with D hard to call. This CDR3 contains 15 residues. Germline CDR1 GTSNPN, CDR2 SVGIG (reference sequence). V was pared by 1 base and J by 4 bases, with 16 bases between. The CDR3 here is CAWSDTRFGITEAFL. The CDR3 nucleotides are TGTGCCTGGAGTGACACCCGCTTCGGGATCACTGAAGCTTTCCTT.

This clonotype has a count of ten or more. The rearrangement links TRBV5-1 to TRBJ1-1; D is undetermined. Trimming removed 0 bases at V and 4 bases at J, with 10 bases between. CDR3 length: 14 residues. Germline assignment: CDR1 SGHRS and CDR2 YFSETQ. The CDR3 spells CASSLEYESTEAFF. The CDR3 DNA sequence: TGCGCCAGCAGCTTGGAGTACGAATCCACTGAAGCTTTCTTT.

The chain is built from TRBV11-2 and TRBJ2-3; 10 positions agree with TRBD2. CDR3 size: 17 residues. The V gene end was trimmed by 0 bases and the J gene end by 2 bases; junction bases not matched to a gene: 5. The germline V gene encodes CDR1 SGHAT and CDR2 FQNNGV. CDR3 region: CASSLEASGGDTDTQYF. Written as DNA, the CDR3 is TGTGCCAGCAGCTTAGAGGCTAGCGGGGGAGACACAGATACGCAGTATTTT. Complete variable domain (other parts from reference TRBV11-2 and TRBJ2-3): EAGVAQSPRYKIIEKRQSVAFWCNPISGHATLYWYQQILGQGPKLLIQFQNNGVVDDSQLPKDRFSAERLKGVDSTLKIQPAKLEDSAVYLCASSLEASGGDTDTQYFGPGTRLTVL.

This clonotype appeared a few times. The chain joins TRBV6-5 to TRBJ2-7; D perhaps matches TRBD2 (6 bases). Germline-derived CDR1 and CDR2 are MNHEY and SVGAGI. Trimming removed 1 base at V and 4 bases at J, with 11 bases between. The CDR3 covers 14 residues. CDR3 in DNA: TGTGCCAGCAGTTACTTGGCGGGAACTTACGAGCAGTACTTC. It translates to CASSYLAGTYEQYF.

Details on this clonotype: Possible read error: a much larger clone is one base away. J is TRBJ1-1 and V is TRBV4-1, with D perhaps TRBD1 (6 bases). The CDR3 covers 14 residues. Germline CDR1 MGHRA, CDR2 YSYEKL. The chain's CDR3 is CASGQLQGSTEAFF. CDR3 sequence (DNA): TGCGCCAGCGGCCAACTACAGGGCTCCACTGAAGCTTTCTTT.

The chain recombines TRBV4-1 with TRBJ1-2, with D perhaps matching TRBD1 (5 bases). From germline, CDR1 is MGHRA and CDR2 YSYEKL. V lost 3 bases and J 10 bases, leaving 18 bases between the germline ends. This CDR3 is 14 amino acids long. The CDR3 DNA reads TGCGCCAGCAGCCATCCCGAGGGGCCACTTGACTACACCTTC. Its translation: CASSHPEGPLDYTF.

Many counts were recorded for this clonotype. J is TRBJ2-7 and V is TRBV7-2; 10 positions agree with TRBD1. CDR1 is SGHTA and CDR2 is FQGNSA in the germline V gene. J lost 5 bases, V lost 4 bases, and 2 bases had no gene match. This CDR3 spans 13 amino acids. The CDR3 sequence: CASSWDRGHEQYF. Here the CDR3 DNA reads TGTGCCAGCAGCTGGGACAGGGGCCACGAGCAGTACTTC.

This clonotype was counted at least ten times. J is TRBJ2-3 and V is TRBV28; 12 nucleotides line up with TRBD2. Losses at the gene ends were 7 bases for V and 6 bases for J; bases not matched to a gene: 20. Germline V lookup: CDR1 MDHEN, CDR2 SYDVKM. This CDR3 comprises 19 residues. CDR3: CASKPTRGATSGSSDTQYF. CDR3 nucleotides: TGTGCCAGCAAACCAACCCGGGGGGCGACTAGCGGGAGTTCGGATACGCAGTATTTT.

The V and J genes are TRBV11-2 and TRBJ1-4, with D uncertain. The ends were cut back, 7 bases at V and 0 bases at J, with 12 bases in the middle. Germline CDR1 is SGHAT and CDR2 is FQNNGV. There are 15 residues in the CDR3. CDR3 residues: CASTLEGATNEKLFF. The DNA for the CDR3 is TGTGCCAGCACCTTGGAAGGCGCAACTAATGAAAAACTGTTTTTT.

This clonotype was recorded a few times. A read error is possible here, since a much larger clone lies one base away. The CDR3 bases are TGCGCCAGCAGCTTGTCTAGCAATGAGCAGTTCTTC. Translation: CASSLSSNEQFF. The chain has TRBV5-1 and TRBJ2-1; D ambiguous. CDR1 is SGHRS, CDR2 YFSETQ, per germline. The CDR3 extends over 12 amino acids. The germline V and J ends were trimmed by 1 base and 6 bases, with 5 bases remaining between them.

This clonotype was found many times. The CDR3 DNA reads as TGTGCCAGCAGTTACGGCGGCCCGCAGTTCTTC. Amino acids: CASSYGGPQFF. This chain links TRBV6-2 or TRBV6-3 with TRBJ2-1; D is unresolved. Germline CDR1 is MNHEY and CDR2 is SVGEGT. Trimming shortened V by 2 bases and J by 12 bases, and 8 bases separated the two germline ends. The CDR3 is 11 residues long.

J is TRBJ2-1 and V is TRBV20-1, with D possibly matching TRBD2 (6 bases). In germline, CDR1 is DFQATT, CDR2 SNEGSKA (reference sequence). V lost 0 bases, J lost 7 bases, and 16 bases lay in between. The CDR3 is made up of 15 amino acids. The CDR3 protein is CSARDVTGAWNEQFF. CDR3 nucleotide sequence: TGCAGTGCTAGAGATGTGACGGGAGCGTGGAATGAGCAGTTCTTC.

The CDR3 reads CASSHARRLSNTGELFF. In DNA form, the CDR3 reads TGTGCCAGCAGCCACGCAAGGAGGCTATCGAACACCGGGGAGCTGTTTTTT. The chain combines TRBV3-1 with TRBJ2-2; D might be TRBD2 (5 bases). The V end was cut by 3 bases, the J end by 0 bases, with 14 bases between. The CDR3 runs 17 residues. Germline assignment: CDR1 LGHDT and CDR2 YNNKEL (reference sequence). Together with reference TRBV3-1 and TRBJ2-2, the CDR3 gives the full variable domain: DTAVSQTPKYLVTQMGNDKSIKCEQNLGHDTMYWYKQDSKKFLKIMFSYNNKELIINETVPNRFSPKSPDKAHLNLHINSLELGDSAVYFCASSHARRLSNTGELFFGEGSRLTVL.

There are a few counts of this clonotype. This chain joins TRBV3-1 and TRBJ2-7; D call uncertain. This CDR3 contains 15 residues. Trimming left V 0 bases short and J 0 bases short, with 9 bases between. CDR1 and CDR2 (germline): LGHDT, YNNKEL (reference sequence). CDR3 sequence: CASSQDPGSSYEQYF. Here the CDR3 DNA reads TGTGCCAGCAGCCAAGATCCCGGCAGCTCCTACGAGCAGTACTTC.

This clonotype was observed a few times. The chain combines TRBV27 with TRBJ2-7, with TRBD1 matching 8 bases. The germline V gene has CDR1 MNHEY and CDR2 SMNVEV (reference sequence). The CDR3 loop spans 14 amino acids. V dropped 5 bases and J dropped 6; count of bases not matched to a gene: 9. DNA for the CDR3: TGTGCCAGCAGTCTTACAGGGGGGCTCTCCGAGCAGTACTTC. Translation gives CASSLTGGLSEQYF.